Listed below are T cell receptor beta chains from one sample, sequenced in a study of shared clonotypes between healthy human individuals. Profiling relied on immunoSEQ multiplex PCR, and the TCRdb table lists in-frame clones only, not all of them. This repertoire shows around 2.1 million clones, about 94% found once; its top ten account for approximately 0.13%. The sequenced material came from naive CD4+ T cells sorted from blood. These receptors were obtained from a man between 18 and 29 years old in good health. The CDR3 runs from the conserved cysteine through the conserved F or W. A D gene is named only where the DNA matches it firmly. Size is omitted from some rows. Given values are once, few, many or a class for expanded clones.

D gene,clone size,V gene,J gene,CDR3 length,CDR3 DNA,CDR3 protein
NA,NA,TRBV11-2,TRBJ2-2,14,TGTGCCAGCAGCCTTACAGGGAAGACCGGGGAGCTGTTTTTT,CASSLTGKTGELFF
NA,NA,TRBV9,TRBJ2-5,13,TGTGCCAGCAGCGTAGGTAGTTGGGAGACCCAGTACTTC,CASSVGSWETQYF
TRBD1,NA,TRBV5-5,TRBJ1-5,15,TGTGCCAGCAGGCCCGGGACAGGGGGCAGGCAGCCCCAGCATTTT,CASRPGTGGRQPQHF
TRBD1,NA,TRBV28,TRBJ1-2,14,TGTGCCAGCAGTTCCGCCGGGACAGATAAGCACTACACCTTC,CASSSAGTDKHYTF
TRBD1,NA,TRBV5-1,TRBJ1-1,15,TGCGCCAGCAGCTTGGATCCGACAGGGGGCACTGAAGCTTTCTTT,CASSLDPTGGTEAFF
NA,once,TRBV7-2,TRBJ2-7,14,TGTGCCAGCAGCTTTCGGACAGTGTCCTACGAGCAGTACTTC,CASSFRTVSYEQYF
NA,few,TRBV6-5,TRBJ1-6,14,TGTGCCAGCAACCTCCAGGGGCCGAATTCACCCCTCCACTTT,CASNLQGPNSPLHF
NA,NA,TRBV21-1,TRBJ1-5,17,TGTGCCAGCAGCAAGGCAGGACACCACGCGGGGTATCAGCCCCAGCATTTT,CASSKAGHHAGYQPQHF
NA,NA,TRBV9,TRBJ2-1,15,TGTGCCAGCAGCCCCCAAGGGAGCTCCTACAATGAGCAGTTCTTC,CASSPQGSSYNEQFF
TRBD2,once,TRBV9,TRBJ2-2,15,TGTGCCAGCAGCAGGGGGACTAGCGGCACCGGGGAGCTGTTTTTT,CASSRGTSGTGELFF
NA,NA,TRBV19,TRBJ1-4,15,TGTGCCAGTAGTATAGGAGGGACATCTAATGAAAAACTGTTTTTT,CASSIGGTSNEKLFF
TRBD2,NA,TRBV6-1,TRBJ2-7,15,TGTGCCAGCAGTGAAGGTGCTAGCGGGGCCTACGAGCAGTACTTC,CASSEGASGAYEQYF
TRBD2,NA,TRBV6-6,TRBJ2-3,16,TGTGCCAGCAGCCCGAGCGGGGGGGGTGGGGCAGATACGCAGTATTTT,CASSPSGGGGADTQYF
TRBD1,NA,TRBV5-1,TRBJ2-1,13,TGCGCCAGCAGGGACAGGGGGCAGGGTGAGCAGTTCTTC,CASRDRGQGEQFF
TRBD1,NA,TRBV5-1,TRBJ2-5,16,TGCGCCAGCAGCGGCAGGACAGGGGGCGCGGTAGAGACCCAGTACTTC,CASSGRTGGAVETQYF
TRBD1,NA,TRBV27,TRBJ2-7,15,TGTGCCAGCAGTTCCCCGGGACAGGGGGCGCGGGAGCAGTACTTC,CASSSPGQGAREQYF
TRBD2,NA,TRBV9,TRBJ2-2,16,TGTGCCAGCAGCCCTAGCGGGAGGGTGAACACCGGGGAGCTGTTTTTT,CASSPSGRVNTGELFF
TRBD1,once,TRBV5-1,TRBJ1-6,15,TGCGCCAGCAGCTTGGCTACAGGGGGCGGTTCACCCCTCCACTTT,CASSLATGGGSPLHF
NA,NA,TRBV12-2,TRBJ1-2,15,TGTGCAAGTCGCGACGCCGGGGGGCGGAACTATGGCTACACCTTC,CASRDAGGRNYGYTF
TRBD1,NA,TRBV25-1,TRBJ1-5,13,TGTGCCAGCAGACAGGGGATCGATCAGCCCCAGCATTTT,CASRQGIDQPQHF
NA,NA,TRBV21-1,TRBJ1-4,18,TGTGCCAGCAGCTCAGACCGGGACAGGGTTTCAACTAATGAAAAACTGTTTTTT,CASSSDRDRVSTNEKLFF
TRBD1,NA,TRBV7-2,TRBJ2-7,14,TGTGCCAGCAGAGTACCGGGACAGGGGGTCGAGCAGTACTTC,CASRVPGQGVEQYF
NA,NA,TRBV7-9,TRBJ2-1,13,TGTGCCAGCAGCTTAGCACCCCTGGATGAGCAGTTCTTC,CASSLAPLDEQFF
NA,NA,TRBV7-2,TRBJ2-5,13,TGTGCCAGCAGCTTAGCGGGAGGAGAGACCCAGTACTTC,CASSLAGGETQYF
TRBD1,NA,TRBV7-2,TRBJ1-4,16,TGTGCCAGCAGACGTCAGGGGGCGTTGACTAATGAAAAACTGTTTTTT,CASRRQGALTNEKLFF
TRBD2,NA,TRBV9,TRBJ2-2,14,TGTGCCAGCAGGACTAGCTCGAACACCGGGGAGCTGTTTTTT,CASRTSSNTGELFF
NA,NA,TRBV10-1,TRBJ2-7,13,TGCGCCAGCAGTGAGAGCAGGACGTACGAGCAGTACTTC,CASSESRTYEQYF
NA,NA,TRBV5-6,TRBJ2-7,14,TGTGCCAGCAGCTTAACGGGGCATTCCTACGAGCAGTACTTC,CASSLTGHSYEQYF
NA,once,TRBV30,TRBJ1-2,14,TGTGCCTGGAATCCCCAAGCGATTAACTATGGCTACACCTTC,CAWNPQAINYGYTF
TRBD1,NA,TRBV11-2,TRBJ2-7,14,TGTGCCAGCAGCCCCCGGACAGGGGCAACGGGCTATGACTTC,CASSPRTGATGYDF
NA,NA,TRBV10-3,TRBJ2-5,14,TGTGCCATCAGTGACTGGACAGCTGAAGAGACCCAGTACTTC,CAISDWTAEETQYF
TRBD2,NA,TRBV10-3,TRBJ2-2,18,TGTGCCATCAGTGTAATTAGGACTAGCGGGGCTAACACCGGGGAGCTGTTTTTT,CAISVIRTSGANTGELFF
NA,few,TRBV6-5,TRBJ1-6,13,TGTGCCAGCATGGGCAGCTGGGGTTCACCCCTCCACTTT,CASMGSWGSPLHF
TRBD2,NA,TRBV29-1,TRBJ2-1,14,TGCAGCGTTGAACCGGGACTAGTACCCAATGAGCAGTTCTTC,CSVEPGLVPNEQFF
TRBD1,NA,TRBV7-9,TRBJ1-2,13,TGTGCCAGCAGCCGGGACAGGGCCTATGGCTACACCTTC,CASSRDRAYGYTF
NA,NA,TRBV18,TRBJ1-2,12,TGTGCCAGCTCACCAGATGCAGCTAGCTACACCTTC,CASSPDAASYTF
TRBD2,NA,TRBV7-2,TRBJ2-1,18,TGTGCCAGCAGCGCTCGACTTAGCGGGTCGGGGAAATACAATGAGCAGTTCTTC,CASSARLSGSGKYNEQFF